Listed below are T cell receptor beta chains from one sample, sequenced in a study of blood T cell repertoires in COVID-19. Here immunoSEQ multiplex PCR was the method, and the copy in TCRdb shows in-frame clones only, minus some. In the table there are roughly 90,000 clones, about 82% of which are singletons. The sequencing sample was made of peripheral blood. The receptors stem from a human donor in a cohort sampled during active COVID-19. Each CDR3 is given with its conserved first and last residue. The D gene is left open where the match is weak. Size values are once, few and many counts, or a class for expanded clones, and some rows have none.

TRBJ1-4 - - TRBV7-9 TGTGCCAGCAGCTTACGGGGGGGAGATGAAAAACTGTTTTTT CASSLRGGDEKLFF
TRBJ2-3 TRBD1 - TRBV7-9 TGTGCCAGCAGCCCGGACAGGGCCACAGATACGCAGTATTTT CASSPDRATDTQYF
TRBJ1-1 - - TRBV20-1 TGCAGTGCTAGAGCCAGGGTGGGAGCTTTCTTT CSARARVGAFF
TRBJ2-7 TRBD2 few TRBV5-1 TGCGCCAGCAGCTTGGCTACTAGCGGGGGGTTACAGAGCTACGAGCAGTACTTC CASSLATSGGLQSYEQYF
TRBJ1-3 - once TRBV2 TGTGCCAGCAGTGAAGCCAGGCAGCCCTCTGGAAACACCATATATTTT CASSEARQPSGNTIYF
TRBJ2-7 TRBD2 - TRBV2 TGTGCCAGCAGTGAGGGGGGGTCCTACGAGCAGTACTTC CASSEGGSYEQYF
TRBJ1-4 TRBD1 - TRBV7-2 TGTGCCAGCAGCCTCACAGGGGGAGAAAAACTGTTTTTT CASSLTGGEKLFF
TRBJ2-3 - - TRBV9 TGTGCCAGCAGCGTAGGACTCTCTGGCACAGATACGCAGTATTTT CASSVGLSGTDTQYF
TRBJ2-1 - - TRBV12-3/TRBV12-4 TGTGCCAGCAGTTCTTACAATGAGCAGTTCTTC CASSSYNEQFF
TRBJ1-5 - once TRBV9 TGTGCCAGCAGCGGTGGGGGGAGCAGCAATCAGCCCCAGCATTTT CASSGGGSSNQPQHF
TRBJ1-5 - - TRBV6-5 TGTGCCAGCAGTAACCTCTGGGGGGGAAACCAGCCCCAGCATTTT CASSNLWGGNQPQHF
TRBJ1-2 - - TRBV4-3 TGCGCCAGCAGCCAAGTCGGAGTCAACTATGGCTACACCTTC CASSQVGVNYGYTF
TRBJ2-2 - - TRBV5-1 TGCGCCAGCAGCTTGGGGGGGCTCAACACCGGGGAGCTGTTTTTT CASSLGGLNTGELFF
TRBJ1-5 TRBD1 - TRBV6-2/TRBV6-3 TGTGCCAGCAGTTCCCCGGACAGGGGGCTATATCAGCCCCAGCATTTT CASSSPDRGLYQPQHF
TRBJ2-1 TRBD2 - TRBV5-1 TGCGCCAGCAGCTCTGGGAACTTAGCGGGCAATGAGCAGTTCTTC CASSSGNLAGNEQFF
TRBJ1-1 - - TRBV2 TGTGCCAGCAGTGAGGTGGCCACTGAAGCTTTCTTT CASSEVATEAFF
TRBJ1-2 - - TRBV4-3 TGCGCCAGCAGCCAAGTTCCCCTAGGGGGGGACCCTATGGGCTACACCTTC CASSQVPLGGDPMGYTF
TRBJ2-5 TRBD2 - TRBV9 TGTGCCAGCAGCGCCGGGACTAGCGGAGGAGAGACCCAGTACTTC CASSAGTSGGETQYF
TRBJ1-5 TRBD1 few TRBV16 TGTGCCAGCAGCCAATCAGGGACAGCTAGCAATCAGCCCCAGCATTTT CASSQSGTASNQPQHF
TRBJ2-7 - - TRBV28 TGTGCCAGCAGAGGGACATCCTACGAGCAGTACTTC CASRGTSYEQYF
TRBJ2-7 TRBD1 - TRBV11-3 TGTGCCAGCAGTTCCACCGGGACAGATTTCAGAGAGCAGTACTTC CASSSTGTDFREQYF
TRBJ1-5 - - TRBV4-1 TGCGCCAGCAGCCAAGATCCTGGGGAGCAGCCCCAGCATTTT CASSQDPGEQPQHF